This entry is about one T cell receptor beta chain. Antigen unknown. This sample was included in a study of graft-versus-host responses after intestinal transplantation. As for the study in general: Every transplant recipient was induced with anti-thymocyte globulin, then maintained on tacrolimus and steroids for about three years.

Study results and limitations: Peak circulating GvH clone levels were associated with early post-transplant HvG declines. Among recipient marrow samples, GvH clones were found; some appeared first in ileum or blood. The presence of high graft-versus-host to host-versus-graft clonal ratios in allografts characterized patients with graft-donor T cell macrochimerism.

The length of the CDR3 is 16 residues. The V and J ends lost 4 bases and 2 bases, in that order; junction bases with no gene match: 8. Germline V gene data show CDR1 as SGHNT and CDR2 as YYREEE (reference sequence). Sequenced by immunoSEQ multiplex PCR; TCRdb stores in-frame clones only, minus some. The data show about 97,000 clones, with 90% seen just once and about 16% held by the top ten. Sequences were derived from PBMCs, sampled roughly 450 days after intestinal transplant. The rearrangement links TRBV5-4 to TRBJ2-3, with TRBD2 matching 9 bases. This receptor was identified in a human patient who received an intestinal transplant, so some T cells may come from the graft donor. CDR3 sequence: CASSTRLAAVTDTQYF. The CDR3 DNA sequence: TGTGCCAGCAGCACCAGACTAGCGGCGGTCACAGATACGCAGTATTTT.